Listed below are T cell receptor beta chains from one sample, sequenced in a study of blood T cell repertoires in COVID-19. Produced via immunoSEQ multiplex PCR; TCRdb's table is partial and in-frame only. The table shows 85,000 to 100,000 clones, with roughly 80% occurring only once. Sequencing was carried out using peripheral blood. These receptors originate from a man older than 75 with COVID-19, enrolled during active disease. CDR3s include the opening cysteine and the closing phenylalanine or tryptophan. Fields, in order: clone size, J gene, D gene, V gene, CDR3 protein, CDR3 DNA. The D gene is left open where the match is weak. Size values are once, few and many counts, or a class for expanded clones, and some rows have none.

>-|TRBJ1-5|TRBD1|TRBV7-2
CASSSDRGQPQHF
TGTGCCAGCAGCTCGGACAGGGGCCAGCCCCAGCATTTT
>few|TRBJ2-1|-|TRBV19
CASSTDLAPDYNEQFF
TGTGCCAGTAGTACTGACCTAGCGCCGGACTACAATGAGCAGTTCTTC
>-|TRBJ2-2|TRBD1|TRBV27
CASKQAGTANTGELFF
TGTGCCAGCAAACAGGCCGGGACAGCGAACACCGGGGAGCTGTTTTTT
>few|TRBJ2-7|-|TRBV29-1
CSVVSGDLSYEQYF
TGCAGCGTTGTCTCGGGGGATCTCTCCTACGAGCAGTACTTC
>-|TRBJ2-7|TRBD1|TRBV4-2
CASSQDAGGSYEQYF
TGTGCCAGCAGCCAAGACGCAGGGGGCTCCTACGAGCAGTACTTC
>-|TRBJ1-2|-|TRBV6-1
CASSETRTAPYGYTF
TGTGCCAGCAGTGAGACAAGGACAGCGCCTTATGGCTACACCTTC
>-|TRBJ1-5|TRBD1|TRBV27
CASSQIRDSHQPQHF
TGTGCCAGCAGTCAGATCCGGGACAGCCATCAGCCCCAGCATTTT
>-|TRBJ2-7|TRBD1|TRBV5-1
CASRRNRGEQYF
TGCGCCAGCAGACGTAACAGGGGCGAGCAGTACTTC
>-|TRBJ2-1|TRBD2|TRBV6-6
CASIREGPLGNEQFF
TGTGCCAGCATCAGGGAGGGGCCATTGGGGAATGAGCAGTTCTTC
>-|TRBJ1-1|TRBD1|TRBV19
CASSAHSNRGAPTEAFF
TGTGCCAGTAGTGCTCACTCAAACAGGGGGGCTCCCACTGAAGCTTTCTTT
>-|TRBJ1-4|TRBD1|TRBV27
CASSSLLVDRSNEKLFF
TGTGCCAGCAGTTCCCTATTGGTGGACAGGAGTAATGAAAAACTGTTTTTT
>-|TRBJ1-3|TRBD1|TRBV10-3
CAIRDRGMGNTIYF
TGTGCCATCAGGGACAGGGGAATGGGAAACACCATATATTTT
>-|TRBJ2-1|-|TRBV5-5
CASSPEGSYNEQFF
TGTGCCAGCAGCCCAGAGGGATCCTACAATGAGCAGTTCTTC
>-|TRBJ2-5|-|TRBV27
CASSHGTQQETQYF
TGTGCCAGCAGCCACGGGACACAACAAGAGACCCAGTACTTC
>few|TRBJ2-7|-|TRBV28
CASSPQGISYEQYF
TGTGCCAGCAGTCCCCAGGGTATCTCCTACGAGCAGTACTTC
>few|TRBJ1-5|-|TRBV6-1
CASSEGQVRNQPQHF
TGTGCCAGCAGTGAAGGGCAGGTACGCAATCAGCCCCAGCATTTT
>-|TRBJ2-4|-|TRBV7-9
CASSLDRAPLAKNIQYF
TGTGCCAGCAGCTTAGACAGGGCCCCGTTGGCCAAAAACATTCAGTACTTC
>-|TRBJ2-3|-|TRBV7-2
CASSPRPATTSTDTQYF
TGTGCCAGCAGCCCCCGTCCCGCGACTACTAGCACAGATACGCAGTATTTT
>-|TRBJ2-1|-|TRBV9
CASSVVAGTAQFF
TGTGCCAGCAGCGTAGTAGCCGGGACTGCGCAGTTCTTC
>few|TRBJ2-3|-|TRBV3-1/TRBV3-2
CASSQTSTDTQYF
TGTGCCAGCAGCCAGACTAGCACAGATACGCAGTATTTT
>few|TRBJ1-5|-|TRBV5-1
CASSLDVRSNQPQHF
TGCGCCAGCAGCTTGGATGTCCGTAGCAATCAGCCCCAGCATTTT
>-|TRBJ2-7|-|TRBV12-3/TRBV12-4
CASSFGTSYEQYF
TGTGCCAGCAGTTTTGGGACAAGTTACGAGCAGTACTTC
>-|TRBJ1-1|-|TRBV19
CASTQGKATEAFF
TGTGCCAGCACTCAGGGTAAGGCCACTGAAGCTTTCTTT
>-|TRBJ2-7|TRBD2|TRBV29-1
CSAGGTSGSSYEQYF
TGCAGCGCCGGGGGGACTAGCGGGAGTTCGTACGAGCAGTACTTC
>-|TRBJ2-3|-|TRBV11-2
CASSRGSTDTQYF
TGTGCCAGCAGCCGAGGGAGCACAGATACGCAGTATTTT
>-|TRBJ2-1|TRBD2|TRBV7-2
CASSLSGGVLNEQFF
TGTGCCAGCAGCTTAAGCGGGGGGGTTTTAAATGAGCAGTTCTTC
>once|TRBJ1-3|-|TRBV13
CASSLGFSSGNTIYF
TGTGCCAGCAGCTTAGGCTTTTCTTCTGGAAACACCATATATTTT
>-|TRBJ1-2|-|TRBV15
CATSRDTGPPSFTF
TGTGCCACCAGCAGAGATACAGGACCACCTTCCTTCACCTTC
>-|TRBJ1-3|-|TRBV10-3
CAISGVWGDGNTIYF
TGTGCCATCAGTGGGGTCTGGGGAGATGGAAACACCATATATTTT
>-|TRBJ1-3|-|TRBV5-1
CASSARGISGNTIYF
TGCGCCAGCAGCGCTAGGGGAATCTCTGGAAACACCATATATTTT
>-|TRBJ2-3|TRBD2|TRBV29-1
CSVAGTSTDTQYF
TGCAGCGTCGCAGGGACTAGTACAGATACGCAGTATTTT
>-|TRBJ1-3|TRBD1|TRBV6-5
CASRPTGGGNTIYF
TGTGCCAGCAGGCCGACAGGGGGTGGAAACACCATATATTTT
>-|TRBJ1-1|-|TRBV6-5
CASNRPGNTEAFF
TGTGCCAGCAATAGACCGGGTAACACTGAAGCTTTCTTT
>-|TRBJ1-2|-|TRBV29-1
CSVELATSNYGYTF
TGCAGCGTTGAATTAGCTACCTCTAACTATGGCTACACCTTC
>-|TRBJ2-7|TRBD1|TRBV20-1
CSASGGQGGFEQYF
TGCAGTGCTAGTGGGGGACAGGGGGGTTTCGAGCAGTACTTC
>-|TRBJ2-6|-|TRBV5-1
CASSPQGGGANVLTF
TGCGCCAGCAGCCCGCAGGGAGGTGGGGCCAACGTCCTGACTTTC
>-|TRBJ2-5|TRBD1|TRBV3-1/TRBV3-2
CASSQGRAGGRETQYF
TGTGCCAGCAGCCAAGGGCGGGCAGGGGGCAGAGAGACCCAGTACTTC
>-|TRBJ1-2|-|TRBV7-9
CASSFDGDTHYGYTF
TGTGCCAGCAGCTTCGACGGGGACACCCACTATGGCTACACCTTC
>-|TRBJ2-3|TRBD2|TRBV4-2
CASSQDWGGRADTQYF
TGTGCCAGCAGCCAAGACTGGGGGGGGAGGGCGGATACGCAGTATTTT
>-|TRBJ1-6|-|TRBV10-3
CAISESTGDGSPLHF
TGTGCCATCAGTGAGTCGACGGGGGATGGTTCACCCCTCCACTTT
>-|TRBJ2-7|TRBD1|TRBV7-8
CASSPVQGARREQYF
TGTGCCAGCAGCCCAGTACAGGGGGCTCGGCGAGAGCAGTACTTC
>-|TRBJ2-5|TRBD2|TRBV7-2
CASSTNQGLAETQYF
TGTGCCAGCAGCACAAACCAAGGACTAGCCGAGACCCAGTACTTC
>-|TRBJ1-4|-|TRBV9
CASSVDGGAGEKLFF
TGTGCCAGCAGCGTAGACGGGGGGGCTGGAGAAAAACTGTTTTTT
>-|TRBJ1-1|TRBD1|TRBV19
CASRNDRVGETEAFF
TGTGCCAGTAGAAACGACAGGGTTGGAGAAACTGAAGCTTTCTTT
>-|TRBJ1-1|-|TRBV3-1/TRBV3-2
CASSPPGQHNTEAFF
TGTGCCAGCAGCCCCCCCGGACAGCATAACACTGAAGCTTTCTTT
>few|TRBJ1-5|TRBD1|TRBV9
CASSVGRDRGPSNQPQHF
TGTGCCAGCAGCGTAGGACGGGACAGGGGACCTAGCAATCAGCCCCAGCATTTT
>-|TRBJ2-7|TRBD1|TRBV18
CASSPPEGTGSYEQYF
TGTGCCAGCTCACCACCGGAAGGGACAGGGTCCTACGAGCAGTACTTC
>once|TRBJ1-1|-|TRBV3-1/TRBV3-2
CASSRGTMNTEAFF
TGTGCCAGCAGCCGGGGCACAATGAACACTGAAGCTTTCTTT
>-|TRBJ1-2|-|TRBV18
CASSPVSLNRVSVNLYGYTF
TGTGCCAGCTCACCAGTATCCCTAAACAGGGTTAGCGTCAACCTATATGGCTACACCTTC
>-|TRBJ1-2|-|TRBV19
CASSSGREANYGYTF
TGTGCCAGTAGTTCAGGACGGGAAGCTAACTATGGCTACACCTTC
>few|TRBJ2-2|TRBD2|TRBV27
CASSRRSTSGNSNTGELFF
TGTGCCAGCAGCCGACGATCGACTAGCGGGAATTCGAACACCGGGGAGCTGTTTTTT
>-|TRBJ2-5|-|TRBV5-4
CASSFGTRETQYF
TGTGCCAGCAGCTTTGGCACAAGAGAGACCCAGTACTTC